A single sample is the source of the 19 T cell receptor beta chains below, sequenced in a study of T cell responses to AZD1222 COVID-19 vaccine. This table comes from immunoSEQ multiplex PCR, and its TCRdb copy is limited to in-frame clones, with some not included. The sample includes roughly 170,000 clones, approximately 90% of them seen just once. Sequencing used peripheral blood, obtained on day 0 of AZD1222 vaccination. The receptors come from an adult in good health.

This chain uses TRBV29-1 with TRBJ2-7; D possibly corresponds to TRBD2 (7 bases). Germline V gives CDR1 SQVTM, CDR2 ANQGSEA. V lost 3 bases and J 7 bases, leaving 16 bases between the germline ends. This CDR3 comprises 13 residues. CDR3 sequence: CSVETGGTKEQYF. DNA for the CDR3: TGCAGCGTTGAGACCGGGGGGACAAAAGAGCAGTACTTC.

V usage is TRBV5-1 and J usage is TRBJ2-1; TRBD2 matches 11 bases. CDR3 length: 15 amino acids. J lost 7 bases, V lost 4 bases, and 7 bases had no gene match. Germline V lookup: CDR1 SGHRS, CDR2 YFSETQ. DNA of the CDR3: TGCGCCAGCAGCCAATTAGCGGGGGGGCGGAATGAGCAGTTCTTC. This codes for CASSQLAGGRNEQFF.

This chain's CDR3 is CASSRSGGVTYEQYF. For the CDR3, the DNA is TGTGCCAGCAGCCGTAGCGGGGGGGTAACCTACGAGCAGTACTTC. The chain joins TRBV5-4 to TRBJ2-7; the match to TRBD2 covers 11 bases. After removal of 4 bases from V and 2 bases from J, the junction contained 5 bases not matched to a gene. Germline V gene data show CDR1 as SGHNT and CDR2 as YYREEE (reference sequence). This CDR3 has 15 residues. Filled out from reference TRBV5-4 and TRBJ2-7, the complete variable domain reads ETGVTQSPTHLIKTRGQQVTLRCSSQSGHNTVSWYQQALGQGPQFIFQYYREEENGRGNFPPRFSGLQFPNYSSELNVNALELDDSALYLCASSRSGGVTYEQYFGPGTRLTVT.

The CDR3 here is CASSLAPGVGNGELFF. The CDR3 DNA reads as TGCGCCAGCAGCTTGGCTCCGGGCGTGGGTAACGGGGAGCTGTTTTTT. The V gene is TRBV5-1, the J gene TRBJ2-2; D uncertain. The CDR3 loop spans 16 amino acids. Trimming took off 0 bases at V and 7 bases at J, with 16 bases between the two ends. The germline V gene has CDR1 SGHRS and CDR2 YFSETQ. The complete variable domain, with remaining parts taken from reference TRBV5-1 and TRBJ2-2, reads KAGVTQTPRYLIKTRGQQVTLSCSPISGHRSVSWYQQTPGQGLQFLFEYFSETQRNKGNFPGRFSGRQFSNSRSEMNVSTLELGDSALYLCASSLAPGVGNGELFFGEGSRLTVL.

The chain recombines TRBV2 with TRBJ2-1; D gene unclear. Germline values: CDR1 SNHLY, CDR2 FYNNEI. Deletions cut 8 bases from V and 4 bases from J, with 9 bases between. The CDR3 covers 12 residues. CDR3 loop: CASGPQYNEQFF. CDR3 DNA: TGTGCCAGCGGGCCCCAATACAATGAGCAGTTCTTC.

CDR3 DNA: TGTGCCAGTAGTATTGGGGCCAGGAAGTATGAAAAACTGTTTTTT. This sequence encodes CASSIGARKYEKLFF. This sequence joins TRBV19 and TRBJ1-4; tentatively, D is TRBD1 (5 bases). This CDR3 contains 15 residues. Germline CDR1 LNHDA, CDR2 SQIVND (reference sequence). V lost 3 bases and J 6 bases, leaving 14 bases between the germline ends.

This clone was seen more than once but under ten times. V gene TRBV9 combines with J gene TRBJ1-1; possibly TRBD1 for D (5 bases). Germline V gives CDR1 SGDLS, CDR2 YYNGEE. Trimming cost V 4 bases and J 3 bases, with 16 bases left between them. This CDR3 spans 15 amino acids. The CDR3 reads CASSHREGRDTEAFF. CDR3 in DNA: TGTGCCAGCAGCCATCGGGAGGGGCGCGACACTGAAGCTTTCTTT.

The chain joins TRBV7-2 to TRBJ2-3, with D perhaps matching TRBD1 or TRBD2 (5 bases each). Germline-derived CDR1 and CDR2 are SGHTA and FQGNSA. The V gene lost 2 bases and the J gene lost 4 bases, with 7 bases spanning the gap. The CDR3 sequence is 13 residues long. The CDR3 sequence: CASSLLGADTQYF. The CDR3 bases are TGTGCCAGCAGCTTATTGGGGGCAGATACGCAGTATTTT. The full variable domain, with the rest looked up from reference TRBV7-2 and TRBJ2-3, is GAGVSQSPSNKVTEKGKDVELRCDPISGHTALYWYRQSLGQGLEFLIYFQGNSAPDKSGLPSDRFSAERTGGSVSTLTIQRTQQEDSAVYLCASSLLGADTQYFGPGTRLTVL.

V is TRBV3-1 (or the pseudogene TRBV3-2) and J is TRBJ2-5; TRBD2 aligns across 13 bases. Germline V gene sequence: CDR1 LGHDT, CDR2 YNNKEL (reference sequence). J was trimmed by 1 base and V by 5 bases; bases with no gene match: 1. This CDR3 spans 15 amino acids. The CDR3, as DNA: TGTGCCAGCAGCGGGACTAGCGGGGCCCAAGAGACCCAGTACTTC. Translating it yields CASSGTSGAQETQYF.

This clone came up once. The chain recombines TRBV19 with TRBJ2-3; TRBD2 agrees at 8 bases. CDR3 size: 16 residues. Germline V lookup: CDR1 LNHDA, CDR2 SQIVND (reference sequence). Trimming took 8 bases from V and 2 from J; bases not matched to a gene: 12. The CDR3 coding sequence is TGTGCCAGTCTCCCTCGGGGGGGGGAATTCACAGATACGCAGTATTTT. Residues: CASLPRGGEFTDTQYF.

The chain links TRBV10-2 to TRBJ2-7; 7 bases are a match to TRBD1. CDR3 length: 16 amino acids. Germline-derived CDR1 and CDR2 are WSHSY and SAAADI. With V trimmed by 3 bases and J by 0 bases, 8 bases remained unmatched. The DNA for the CDR3 is TGCGCCAGCAGTGACACAGGGGCGAGGAGCTCCTACGAGCAGTACTTC. The encoded protein is CASSDTGARSSYEQYF.

Concerning this clone: Mismatch with germline at one junction end may stem from a read error. This chain's CDR3 is CASSLGVREAQYF. CDR3 sequence (DNA): TGTGCCAGCAGCTTAGGGGTTAGAGAGGCCCAGTACTTC. This rearrangement joins TRBV7-2 to TRBJ2-5; D is undetermined. This CDR3 region has 13 residues. Germline-derived CDR1 and CDR2 are SGHTA and FQGNSA.

This clone was detected only once. The CDR3 region is CASSLESYNEQFF. Written as DNA, the CDR3 is TGTGCCAGCAGCTTAGAGTCCTACAATGAGCAGTTCTTC. V gene TRBV11-3 combines with J gene TRBJ2-1; the D is unclear. V was shortened by 0 bases and J by 1 base, with 1 base between the two germline ends. CDR1 and CDR2 (germline): SGHNT, YENEEA. The CDR3 runs 13 residues.

V is TRBV5-1 and J is TRBJ1-3; D uncertain. Trimming cost V 5 bases and J 0 bases, with 9 bases left between them. CDR1 is SGHRS and CDR2 is YFSETQ in the germline V gene. The CDR3 is 14 amino acids. CDR3 protein: CASREALSGNTIYF. The CDR3 bases are TGCGCCAGCAGGGAGGCCCTCTCTGGAAACACCATATATTTT. Variable domain in full (rest from reference TRBV5-1 and TRBJ1-3): KAGVTQTPRYLIKTRGQQVTLSCSPISGHRSVSWYQQTPGQGLQFLFEYFSETQRNKGNFPGRFSGRQFSNSRSEMNVSTLELGDSALYLCASREALSGNTIYFGEGSWLTVV.

The chain recombines TRBV6-4 with TRBJ2-1, with TRBD2 matching over 7 bases. The CDR3 has 18 residues. Germline V lookup: CDR1 MRHNA, CDR2 SNTAGT. V lost 4 bases and J lost 5; bases outside the gene matches: 17. CDR3 protein: CASSGRPTSYPGNNEQFF. The CDR3 region has the DNA TGTGCCAGCAGTGGGAGGCCGACTAGCTACCCGGGGAACAATGAGCAGTTCTTC.

The chain has TRBV21-1 and TRBJ2-7. TRBV21-1 is shown as a pseudogene. There are 15 residues in the CDR3. CDR3 sequence: CASSNHPPATYEQYF. In DNA form, the CDR3 reads TGTGCCAGCAGCAACCATCCTCCGGCGACCTACGAGCAGTACTTC.

This chain links TRBV25-1 with TRBJ1-1; D ambiguous. Per the germline V gene, CDR1 is MGHDK and CDR2 is SYGVNS. The CDR3 is made up of 15 amino acids. Trimming cost V 3 bases and J 1 base, with 12 bases left between them. The CDR3 loop reads CASSDRLLKNTEAFF. The DNA of the CDR3 is TGTGCCAGCAGTGACCGACTTCTTAAGAACACTGAAGCTTTCTTT.

The chain links TRBV14 to TRBJ1-5; 9 nucleotides line up with TRBD1. The germline CDR1 and CDR2 sequences are SGHDN and FVKESK. There are 18 residues in the CDR3. J lost 3 bases, V lost 7 bases, and 16 bases had no gene match. This CDR3 reads CASTPGQGSPTVNQPQHF. The CDR3, as DNA: TGTGCCAGCACCCCGGGACAGGGCAGTCCAACCGTCAATCAGCCCCAGCATTTT.

This chain links TRBV5-8 with TRBJ1-1; the D gene is possibly TRBD1 (6 bases). The CDR3 contains 15 residues. V lost 1 base, J lost 2 bases, and 12 bases lay in between. CDR1 is SGHTS and CDR2 is YDEGEE in the germline V gene. The CDR3: CASSLQGSVNTEAFF. CDR3 in DNA: TGTGCCAGCAGCTTGCAGGGGTCGGTCAACACTGAAGCTTTCTTT.